This T cell receptor (beta chain) originates from a study of CD8 T cells in Susac syndrome. Study findings and constraints: That the number of individuals in its TCR sequencing and HLA analysis was relatively small was acknowledged by the study.

From blood CD8+ and CD4+ T cells, TCR beta sequences were generated. Isolation of CD8+ and CD4+ T cells was performed negatively, whereas enrichment of TEMRA cells was done by FACS. Notes on this clonotype: What it binds is not known.

The V and J ends lost 4 bases and 2 bases, in that order; junction bases with no gene match: 5. Per the germline V gene, CDR1 is SGDLS and CDR2 is YYNGEE. CDR3 length: 15 residues. Random-hexamer reverse transcription was applied to roughly 0.45 to 1 ug RNA. Using its own MiXCR run on the immunoSEQ multiplex PCR reads, TCRdb lists one record per CDR3 protein. The sample holds about 130,000 distinct CDR3 sequences, around 94% seen once. Sequenced sample: CD4+ T cells from PBMCs. This clonotype originated in a human donor with multiple sclerosis. V is TRBV9 and J is TRBJ2-1, with TRBD2 matching 8 bases. Here the CDR3 reads CASSLGGVAYNEQFF. As DNA, the CDR3 is TGTGCCAGCAGCCTCGGGGGGGTCGCCTACAATGAGCAGTTCTTC.